Included here is one TCR beta chain sequence, with context. Its matching antigen is unknown. These data come from a study of OX40 agonist ivuxolimab in advanced cancers. The overall study: Across the patients, intravenous ivuxolimab was delivered every 2 weeks at 0.01 to 10 mg/kg. Three patients got partial responses; one had hepatocellular carcinoma and two had cutaneous melanoma. Study results and caveats: CD4+ and CD8+ T cells in blood underwent clonal expansion by week 6 at 0.1 to 3.0 mg/kg.

Clones were sequenced by immunoSEQ multiplex PCR, and TCRdb holds only the in-frame ones, with some missing. Of tens of thousands of clones detected, 60% to 80% appear once; the ten largest clones hold about 5.7%. Blood specimens came from baseline, cycle 4 day 1, and cycle 7 day 1. Trimming removed 2 bases from V and 4 bases from J, with 11 bases in between. This CDR3 comprises 14 residues. In germline, CDR1 is SNHLY, CDR2 FYNNEI. Here the sequenced sample was CD4+ or CD8+ T cells sorted from blood, taken in a trial of the OX40 agonist ivuxolimab. The TCR was taken from an adult with an advanced solid tumor such as melanoma, head and neck, liver or kidney cancer. This chain joins TRBV2 and TRBJ1-2; D uncertain. CDR3 nucleotides: TGTGCCAGCAGTGAATGGGCCTCAAGCTATGGCTACACCTTC. The encoded protein is CASSEWASSYGYTF.